The clone carrying this T cell receptor beta chain was seen more than once but under ten times. Ages ranged from about 18 to 89 years, with residence in 24 US areas. Clinical history as reported by participants underpinned cohort assignment. Recovery among Cohort 3 donors was established by two negative PCRs, clearance, or symptom resolution. In the authors' workflow: Amplified reference gene primers provided the basis for estimating nucleated cell counts. The table came from immunoSEQ multiplex PCR; TCRdb's copy has only in-frame clones and leaves some out. V, J and clone size are those of that table, while D and trimming were read from the DNA. The table includes about 380,000 clones, around nine tenths detected once. These data belong to a study of blood T cell repertoires in COVID-19. This CDR3 has 14 residues. The V and J ends lost 3 bases and 6 bases respectively, with 14 bases between them. CDR1 is SEHNR and CDR2 is FQNEAQ in the germline V gene (reference sequence).

The chain recombines TRBV7-9 with TRBJ1-2; D call uncertain. This receptor was identified in a woman aged 18-35 years who had recovered from COVID-19. Sequenced material: PBMCs or T cells enriched from blood (not recorded which). The CDR3, as DNA: TGTGCCAGCAGCTTTCTCGGTGCAAACCATGGCTACACCTTC. This translates into CASSFLGANHGYTF.